This T cell receptor beta chain was captured in a study of blood T cell repertoires in COVID-19. Study overall: Researchers got acute and convalescent COVID-19 samples from the United States, Italy and Spain. T cells, B-cell-depleted T cells, or PBMCs supplied cDNA or gDNA.

Germline values: CDR1 MNHEY, CDR2 SVGEGT. V was shortened by 6 bases and J by 0 bases, with 12 bases between the two germline ends. This CDR3 has 15 amino acids. In the authors' workflow: Amplification of reference gene primers provided the estimated nucleated cell counts. Clones were sequenced by immunoSEQ multiplex PCR, and TCRdb holds only the in-frame ones, with some missing. V, J and clone size were drawn from that table, and D and trimming were deduced from the DNA. The sample has some 53,000 clones; around 90% are singletons. The sequencing sample was made of peripheral blood. The TCR was taken from a human donor in a cohort sampled during active COVID-19. This rearrangement joins TRBV6-2 or TRBV6-3 to TRBJ2-1; possibly TRBD1 for D (6 bases). CDR3 DNA: TGTGCCAGCAGCCCCTTAGGGGGCTCCTACAATGAGCAGTTCTTC. This sequence encodes CASSPLGGSYNEQFF.